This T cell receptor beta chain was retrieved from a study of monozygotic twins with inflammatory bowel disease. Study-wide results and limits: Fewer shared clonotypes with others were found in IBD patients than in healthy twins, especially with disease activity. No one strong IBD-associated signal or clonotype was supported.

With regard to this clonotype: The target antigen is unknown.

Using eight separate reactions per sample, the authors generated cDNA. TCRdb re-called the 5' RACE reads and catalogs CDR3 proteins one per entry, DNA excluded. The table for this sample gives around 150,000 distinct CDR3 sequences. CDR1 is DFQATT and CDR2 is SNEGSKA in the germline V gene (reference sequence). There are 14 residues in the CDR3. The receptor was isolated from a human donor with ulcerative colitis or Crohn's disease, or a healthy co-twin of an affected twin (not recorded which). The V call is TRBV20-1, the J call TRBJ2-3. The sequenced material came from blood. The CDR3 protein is CSARDPVVADTQYF.